The clone carrying this TCR beta chain was counted ten times or more. The antigen is not known. This record belongs to a study of molecular identifiers for immune sequencing clone quantification. Study-wide results and limits: Sharing of a barcode by identical TCR molecules could cause highly expanded clone sizes to be underestimated. Clonotypes surpassing 20 RNA copies contained over 97% of effector molecules, versus under 1% in naive cells.

The authors gated naive CD8 T cells as CD8+CD4-CCR7+CD45RA+ for sorting. Germline V gives CDR1 SGHKS, CDR2 YYEKEE (reference sequence). With V trimmed by 1 base and J by 6 bases, 10 bases remained unmatched. The CDR3 sequence is 15 residues long. Previously published methods and listed TCR primers were used for the bulk TCR libraries. MiXCR, run by TCRdb on the PCR reads, gives a single entry per CDR3 protein. The data hold about 640,000 distinct CDR3 sequences, with 15% to 20% observed a single time. This TCR came from a human donor in good health. Some libraries in this study had Jurkat cell RNA spiked in. Sequences were obtained from naive CD8+ T cells from blood, with Jurkat cell RNA spiked in. Subset reported: FACS-sorted CD8+CD4-CCR7+CD45RA+ naive T cells. The chain uses TRBV5-5 and TRBJ2-7, with 7 bases lining up with TRBD2. Written as DNA, the CDR3 is TGTGCCAGCAGCTTGTTTTGGAGGGAGGGGCGCGAGCAGTACTTC. Translating it yields CASSLFWREGREQYF.